This TCR beta chain was sequenced for a study of PD-1 blockade in classical Hodgkin lymphoma. The CDR3 spans 14 residues. The junction had 5 bases not matched to a gene; V was cut back by 2 bases and J by 5 bases. From germline, CDR1 is SGHTA and CDR2 FQGNSA. Every patient experienced relapse after autologous stem cell transplantation, and brentuximab vedotin exposure varied. TCRdb's copy holds only in-frame clones and misses some; the assay was immunoSEQ multiplex PCR. The sample has some 30,000 clones, about 71% seen once; the top ten hold more than 3%. The origin of this receptor is a human donor with classical Hodgkin lymphoma. The gene calls are TRBV7-2 and TRBJ2-5, with TRBD1 matching 7 bases. The specimen comprised peripheral blood mononuclear cells (PBMCs), sampled before the second cycle of nivolumab. DNA of the CDR3: TGTGCCAGCAGCTTAAACAGGGGCGGGGAGACCCAGTACTTC. Translation gives CASSLNRGGETQYF.